These 32 T cell receptor beta chains were sequenced from one sample in a study of shared clonotypes between healthy human individuals (dated by TCRdb to the early 2020s). Libraries were constructed by the immunoSEQ multiplex PCR assay. What TCRdb holds here is the immuneACCESS table cut down to in-frame rearrangements. Part of the clones is not present; checked against another copy, under half of the missing clones reflect an unresolved V gene, and the others are unexplained. The sample has about 1.1 million clones on record, 70% to 80% of them singletons. The top ten constitute roughly 0.56% of the sample. Material for sequencing was memory CD4+ T cells from PBMCs. According to the study, the label for this sample's cell subset or site signals: CD45RA-negative fraction. These TCRs come from a man between 18 and 35 years old in good health. Some clones in this sample may be carry-over from other donors' samples.

This clone was recorded a few times. J is TRBJ2-1 and V is TRBV28; TRBD1 might be the D (6 bases). The V and J ends lost 6 bases and 5 bases respectively, with 17 bases between them. Germline CDR1 MDHEN, CDR2 SYDVKM. This CDR3 contains 15 residues. CDR3 residues: CASRAQGTYNNEQFF. CDR3 nucleotide sequence: TGTGCCAGCAGGGCCCAGGGGACATATAACAATGAGCAGTTCTTC. Drawing the rest from reference TRBV28 and TRBJ2-1, the complete variable domain is DVKVTQSSRYLVKRTGEKVFLECVQDMDHENMFWYRQDPGLGLRLIYFSYDVKMKEKGDIPEGYSVSREKKERFSLILESASTNQTSMYLCASRAQGTYNNEQFFGPGTRLTVL.

The chain combines TRBV19 with TRBJ1-1; D gene uncertain. Trimming removed 5 bases at V and 2 bases at J, with 9 bases between. The CDR3 extends over 13 amino acids. The germline gives CDR1 LNHDA, CDR2 SQIVND (reference sequence). The CDR3 reads CASSVHGNTEAFF. The CDR3 DNA sequence: TGTGCCAGTAGTGTCCATGGAAACACTGAAGCTTTCTTT.

The V call is TRBV5-5, the J call TRBJ1-5; 8 positions match TRBD1. Trimming at V came to 4 bases and at J to 7 bases, leaving 7 bases not matched to a gene. Germline loops: CDR1 SGHKS, CDR2 YYEKEE (reference sequence). The CDR3 contains 14 residues. CDR3 residues: CASSPRTGSQPQHF. CDR3 sequence (DNA): TGTGCCAGCAGCCCCAGGACAGGGTCACAGCCCCAGCATTTT.

This chain links TRBV6-6 with TRBJ1-3; no firm D call. The CDR3 has 11 residues. Per germline, CDR1 MNHNY and CDR2 SVGAGI (reference sequence). V lost 6 bases and J 2 bases, leaving 2 bases between the germline ends. Here the CDR3 reads CASRTGNTIYF. The CDR3 coding sequence is TGTGCCAGCAGGACTGGAAACACCATATATTTT.

The chain employs TRBV2 and TRBJ2-7, with D maybe TRBD1 (6 bases). The CDR3 is 15 amino acids. The V end lost 6 bases, the J end lost 2 bases, and 17 bases lay between the germline ends. Germline V gene data show CDR1 as SNHLY and CDR2 as FYNNEI. CDR3 nucleotide sequence: TGTGCCAGCAGCGAACAGGGTCCGGTCACCTACGAGCAGTACTTC. Residues: CASSEQGPVTYEQYF. The full variable domain, its missing parts supplied by reference TRBV2 and TRBJ2-7, is EPEVTQTPSHQVTQMGQEVILRCVPISNHLYFYWYRQILGQKVEFLVSFYNNEISEKSEIFDDQFSVERPDGSNFTLKIRSTKLEDSAMYFCASSEQGPVTYEQYFGPGTRLTVT.

The V call is TRBV2, the J call TRBJ2-2, with 11 bases matching TRBD2. Per germline, CDR1 SNHLY and CDR2 FYNNEI. V shed 5 bases, J shed 7 bases, and the junction held 9 bases outside the gene matches. The CDR3 spans 16 residues. The chain's CDR3 is CASSKTTSGRNGELFF. The CDR3 nucleotides are TGTGCCAGCAGTAAAACAACTAGCGGGAGAAACGGGGAGCTGTTTTTT. Using reference TRBV2 and TRBJ2-2 for the parts outside the CDR3, the full variable domain is EPEVTQTPSHQVTQMGQEVILRCVPISNHLYFYWYRQILGQKVEFLVSFYNNEISEKSEIFDDQFSVERPDGSNFTLKIRSTKLEDSAMYFCASSKTTSGRNGELFFGEGSRLTVL.

This clone is a singleton in its sample. This chain links TRBV6-6 with TRBJ2-5, with D hard to call. The germline V gene has CDR1 MNHNY and CDR2 SVGAGI (reference sequence). CDR3 length equals 14 residues. The ends were cut back, 8 bases at V and 1 base at J, with 14 bases in the middle. CDR3 nucleotide sequence: TGTGCCAGCGCAACCCCCTCGAGCCAAGAGACCCAGTACTTC. Translating it yields CASATPSSQETQYF.

The chain uses TRBV7-8 and TRBJ2-2, with TRBD2 identical over 7 bases. This CDR3 is 15 amino acids long. Unmatched junction bases numbered 4, after V lost 1 base and J lost 5 bases. The germline gives CDR1 SGHVS, CDR2 FQNEAQ. DNA for the CDR3: TGTGCCAGCAGCTTAGGCGGGAGCTGGACCGGGGAGCTGTTTTTT. Protein product: CASSLGGSWTGELFF.

Details on this clone: This sample includes further DNA sequences coding for the same CDR3. The chain uses TRBV7-2 and TRBJ2-7; D remains ambiguous. V shed 1 base and J shed 0 bases, with 7 bases lying between them. Per germline, CDR1 SGHTA and CDR2 FQGNSA. The CDR3 runs 14 residues. The CDR3 region has the DNA TGTGCCAGCAGCTTAGGTACGAGCTCCTACGAGCAGTACTTC. The encoded protein is CASSLGTSSYEQYF.

This clone was detected only once. It may be a read error: a sequence one base away is much more abundant. Other DNA sequences in the same sample also yield this CDR3. V is TRBV4-2 and J is TRBJ1-2; D perhaps matches TRBD1 (6 bases). Germline CDR1 is LGHNA and CDR2 is YNFKEQ. This CDR3 is 14 amino acids long. The CDR3 reads CASSQVQGNYGYTF. DNA of the CDR3: TGTGCCAGTAGCCAAGTACAGGGAAACTATGGCTACACCTTC.

V and J are TRBV27 and TRBJ1-2; perhaps TRBD1 as D (6 bases). This CDR3 region has 14 residues. The germline V and J ends were trimmed by 5 bases and 8 bases, with 18 bases remaining between them. Germline V gene lookup returns CDR1 MNHEY and CDR2 SMNVEV (reference sequence). This chain's CDR3 is CASSSKSGQSGYTF. Written as DNA, the CDR3 is TGTGCCAGCAGTAGCAAAAGCGGACAGTCGGGCTACACCTTC.

The V call is TRBV5-1, the J call TRBJ2-3; TRBD1 matches 9 bases. Germline V lookup: CDR1 SGHRS, CDR2 YFSETQ. The V gene end was trimmed by 7 bases and the J gene end by 3 bases; junction bases not matched to a gene: 3. The CDR3 runs to 13 residues. The CDR3 sequence: CASGDRETDTQYF. The CDR3, as DNA: TGCGCCAGCGGGGACAGGGAAACAGATACGCAGTATTTT.

This clone was counted only a few times. The V call is TRBV19, the J call TRBJ1-1, with D hard to call. The CDR3 runs to 13 residues. Germline assignment: CDR1 LNHDA and CDR2 SQIVND (reference sequence). Trimming shortened V by 3 bases and J by 2 bases, and 7 bases separated the two germline ends. This CDR3 reads CASSILLNTEAFF. Written as DNA, the CDR3 is TGTGCCAGTAGTATTTTGCTCAACACTGAAGCTTTCTTT.

The V and J genes are TRBV10-1 and TRBJ2-2; maybe TRBD1 (6 bases). CDR1 and CDR2 (germline): WNHNN, SYGVQD (reference sequence). The CDR3 totals 15 residues. Trimming stripped 0 bases from V and 6 bases from J, with 11 bases between. The CDR3 sequence is CASSESGTKAGELFF. CDR3 coding DNA: TGCGCCAGCAGTGAGTCTGGGACAAAGGCCGGGGAGCTGTTTTTT.

The rearrangement links TRBV30 to TRBJ2-1; 12 bases fit TRBD2. The CDR3 is 13 amino acids. Germline V lookup: CDR1 GTSNPN, CDR2 SVGIG (reference sequence). The V gene end was trimmed by 7 bases and the J gene end by 2 bases; junction bases not matched to a gene: 0. CDR3 coding DNA: TGTGCCTCTAGCGGGAGGGCCTACAATGAGCAGTTCTTC. It is translated as CASSGRAYNEQFF.

There are a few counts of this clone. This sample includes further DNA sequences coding for the same CDR3. This rearrangement joins TRBV7-2 to TRBJ2-7; TRBD2 matches 13 bases. Trimming cost V 5 bases and J 3 bases; bases outside gene matches: 4. Germline CDR1 reads SGHTA; CDR2 reads FQGNSA. This CDR3 spans 15 amino acids. The CDR3 reads CASSETSGRSYEQYF. DNA of the CDR3: TGTGCCAGCAGCGAGACTAGCGGGAGGAGCTACGAGCAGTACTTC.

The chain uses TRBV6-1 and TRBJ1-5; possibly TRBD1 for D (5 bases). This CDR3 has 14 residues. Per the germline V gene, CDR1 is MNHNS and CDR2 is SASEGT. The V end lost 5 bases, the J end lost 4 bases, and 12 bases lay between the germline ends. CDR3 in DNA: TGTGCCAGCAGTTCCCGACAGAATAATCAGCCCCAGCATTTT. As protein: CASSSRQNNQPQHF.

This sequence joins TRBV28 and TRBJ2-7; D may be TRBD2 (6 bases). The ends were cut back, 6 bases at V and 5 bases at J, with 14 bases in the middle. The CDR3 consists of 13 residues. The germline CDR1 and CDR2 sequences are MDHEN and SYDVKM. CDR3: CASSTRRANEQYF. The CDR3 nucleotides are TGTGCCAGCAGCACACGGAGGGCCAACGAGCAGTACTTC.

The chain combines TRBV6-1 with TRBJ1-4; D not certain. V shed 6 bases and J shed 7 bases, with 9 bases lying between them. The CDR3 is 12 amino acids. CDR1 and CDR2 from the germline V gene are MNHNS and SASEGT. The CDR3: CASRLAGEKLFF. CDR3 coding DNA: TGTGCCAGCAGACTAGCGGGTGAAAAACTGTTTTTT.

V usage is TRBV10-2 and J usage is TRBJ1-1; D is uncertain. The CDR3 totals 14 residues. V lost 4 bases, J lost 1 base, and 10 bases lay in between. Germline V gene sequence: CDR1 WSHSY, CDR2 SAAADI. CDR3: CASSAQYSNTEAFF. CDR3 bases: TGCGCCAGCAGTGCGCAGTACTCGAACACTGAAGCTTTCTTT.

In this sample, this clone turned up many times. The chain joins TRBV4-1 to TRBJ2-4; TRBD1 aligns across 10 bases. CDR3 length equals 15 residues. Losses at the gene ends were 8 bases for V and 5 bases for J; bases not matched to a gene: 9. Germline V lookup: CDR1 MGHRA, CDR2 YSYEKL. The CDR3 spells CASGYRDRGENIQYF. CDR3 in DNA: TGCGCCAGCGGGTACCGGGACAGGGGCGAAAACATTCAGTACTTC.

This chain connects TRBV7-2 to TRBJ2-7; D remains unclear. Deletions cut 6 bases from V and 4 bases from J, with 10 bases between. The CDR3 runs to 12 residues. Looked up from germline, CDR1 is SGHTA and CDR2 is FQGNSA. The CDR3 DNA sequence: TGTGCCAGCAGACTCTCTGGGTACGAGCAGTACTTC. Amino acids: CASRLSGYEQYF. The complete variable domain, with remaining parts taken from reference TRBV7-2 and TRBJ2-7, reads GAGVSQSPSNKVTEKGKDVELRCDPISGHTALYWYRQSLGQGLEFLIYFQGNSAPDKSGLPSDRFSAERTGGSVSTLTIQRTQQEDSAVYLCASRLSGYEQYFGPGTRLTVT.

The chain joins TRBV28 to TRBJ1-1, with D perhaps TRBD1 (6 bases). Looked up from germline, CDR1 is MDHEN and CDR2 is SYDVKM. V was cut by 4 bases and J by 13 bases, with 16 bases left in between. The CDR3 extends over 12 amino acids. CDR3 region: CASSSSGGDDFF. CDR3 DNA sequence: TGTGCCAGCAGTTCCTCTGGGGGCGACGATTTCTTT.

V and J are TRBV9 and TRBJ2-3, with D unresolved. V was cut by 5 bases and J by 2 bases, with 15 bases left in between. The germline V gene encodes CDR1 SGDLS and CDR2 YYNGEE. This CDR3 is 15 amino acids long. The CDR3 spells CASSDPRIPTDTQYF. The CDR3, as DNA: TGTGCCAGCAGTGATCCTCGGATCCCCACAGATACGCAGTATTTT.

The V call is TRBV28, the J call TRBJ1-2, with 9 bases lining up with TRBD1. The CDR3 totals 14 residues. Looked up from germline, CDR1 is MDHEN and CDR2 is SYDVKM. Unmatched junction bases numbered 6, after V lost 6 bases and J lost 4 bases. The CDR3 nucleotides are TGTGCCAGCAGCAAGGACAGGGGAGGCTATGGCTACACCTTC. Amino acids: CASSKDRGGYGYTF.

The rearrangement joins TRBV5-8 to TRBJ1-4; 8 positions agree with TRBD1. The CDR3 is made up of 15 amino acids. V lost 6 bases to trimming and J lost 8 bases; unmatched junction nucleotides: 12. CDR1 and CDR2 from the germline V gene are SGHTS and YDEGEE. CDR3 sequence reads: CASISRQGLNEKLFF. For the CDR3, the DNA is TGTGCCAGCATTTCCCGACAGGGGCTTAACGAAAAACTGTTTTTT.

The chain couples TRBV7-9 to TRBJ2-3, with D unclear. Trimming removed 5 bases from V and 4 bases from J, with 16 bases in between. CDR1 and CDR2 from the germline V gene are SEHNR and FQNEAQ (reference sequence). The CDR3 is made up of 15 amino acids. CDR3 DNA sequence: TGTGCCAGCAGCCCGTTGTTACGTGGGGCAGATACGCAGTATTTT. It is translated as CASSPLLRGADTQYF.

V is TRBV21-1 and J is TRBJ2-1; the tabulated D call, TRBD2, remains unverified against the DNA. TRBV21-1 is marked as a pseudogene. There are 16 residues in the CDR3. CDR3 sequence: CASSKGTSADYNEQFF. CDR3 nucleotides: TGTGCCAGCAGCAAAGGGACTAGCGCTGACTACAATGAGCAGTTCTTC.

This rearrangement joins TRBV27 to TRBJ2-3; D gene ambiguous. The CDR3 totals 15 residues. Germline CDR1 and CDR2: MNHEY and SMNVEV (reference sequence). The V end was cut by 2 bases, the J end by 0 bases, with 9 bases between. The CDR3 DNA sequence: TGTGCCAGCAGTTTAAGTAGGCCTAGCACAGATACGCAGTATTTT. It encodes CASSLSRPSTDTQYF.

The chain uses TRBV5-6 and TRBJ2-7; a weak D match, TRBD1 (6 bases). V lost 3 bases to trimming and J lost 0 bases, with 10 bases between them. The CDR3 consists of 14 residues. The V gene's germline CDR1 is SGHDT and CDR2 YYEEEE. The CDR3 loop is CASSSGQRSYEQYF. The CDR3 coding sequence is TGTGCCAGCAGCTCAGGACAGCGCTCCTACGAGCAGTACTTC.

The rearrangement joins TRBV28 to TRBJ2-7; 9 nucleotides match TRBD2. Germline loops: CDR1 MDHEN, CDR2 SYDVKM. The CDR3 totals 14 residues. The ends lost 5 bases at V and 4 bases at J; junction bases unmatched: 6. CDR3 amino acids: CASSPGTSQYEQYF. The CDR3 nucleotides are TGTGCCAGCAGTCCTGGGACTAGCCAATACGAGCAGTACTTC.

The rearrangement uses TRBV6-6 and TRBJ1-1; no reliable D call. The CDR3 runs 14 residues. Germline assignment: CDR1 MNHNY and CDR2 SVGAGI (reference sequence). Trimming removed 6 bases from V and 1 base from J, with 12 bases in between. For the CDR3, the DNA is TGTGCCAGCAGGGATCGGGGTCGGAACACTGAAGCTTTCTTT. Residues: CASRDRGRNTEAFF.